This T cell receptor beta chain was identified during a study of T cells after posttransplantation cyclophosphamide. Method: immunoSEQ multiplex PCR; TCRdb's copy keeps in-frame clones and lacks some. This table has about 2,800 clones, about 60% appearing once. Points from the study as a whole: TRB overlap between skin or GI tissue T cells and blood was limited.

V was pared by 2 bases and J by 2 bases, with 2 bases of the junction left unmatched. The germline V gene has CDR1 MNHEY and CDR2 SMNVEV (reference sequence). This CDR3 is built from 14 residues. A marrow graft followed busulfan-fludarabine conditioning, with cyclophosphamide on days +3 and +4. Worth noting for this clone: Its antigen is still unknown.

The material sequenced was PBMCs, taken 30 days after allogeneic stem cell transplant with posttransplant cyclophosphamide. This chain uses TRBV27 with TRBJ2-7, with 8 bases identical to TRBD1. The clonotype was recovered from a male patient aged 55-69 years who received an allogeneic stem cell transplant from a related donor and was CMV-positive. The graft donor may have given rise to some T cells. The CDR3 loop is CASSLSRGPYEQYF. CDR3 bases: TGTGCCAGCAGTTTAAGCAGGGGGCCCTACGAGCAGTACTTC.